These 18 T cell receptor beta chains originate from one sample sequenced in a study of T-cell memory formation after mild COVID-19. TCRdb reanalysed the 5' RACE reads using MiXCR and keeps one entry per CDR3 protein. The sample contains 170,000 or so distinct CDR3 sequences, over 20% of which appear only once. What was sequenced was PBMCs or a T cell subset sorted from them (not recorded which). The source is an adult woman who had mild COVID-19 (a few samples of this study predate the infection). Cell type and time point are not known.

This chain joins TRBV5-1 and TRBJ2-6; D possibly uses TRBD1 or TRBD2 (5 bases each). In germline, CDR1 is SGHRS, CDR2 YFSETQ. V was cut by 0 bases and J by 1 base, with 14 bases left in between. The length of the CDR3 is 18 residues. Here the CDR3 reads CASSLVGDPLSGANVLTF. CDR3 coding DNA: TGCGCCAGCAGCTTGGTGGGGGACCCCTTATCTGGGGCCAACGTCCTGACTTTC.

This chain joins TRBV20-1 and TRBJ1-5; D may be TRBD1 (5 bases). CDR1 and CDR2 from the germline V gene are DFQATT and SNEGSKA (reference sequence). There are 13 residues in the CDR3. Trimming removed 0 bases at V and 11 bases at J, with 14 bases between. The CDR3 sequence is CSARDHDRVSQHF. As DNA, the CDR3 is TGCAGTGCTAGAGACCACGACAGAGTTTCCCAGCATTTT.

This clonotype was seen repeatedly, ten times or more. V gene TRBV9 combines with J gene TRBJ2-5, with 9 bases aligning to TRBD2. Unmatched junction bases numbered 4, after V lost 0 bases and J lost 4 bases. The CDR3 has 15 residues. Germline V lookup: CDR1 SGDLS, CDR2 YYNGEE. In DNA form, the CDR3 reads TGTGCCAGCAGCGTAGAGGCTAGCGGGATAGAGACCCAGTACTTC. Its translation: CASSVEASGIETQYF.

This rearrangement joins TRBV5-1 to TRBJ2-7; 8 bases map to TRBD2. The germline CDR1 and CDR2 sequences are SGHRS and YFSETQ. This CDR3 has 13 amino acids. V lost 5 bases and J lost 3; bases outside the gene matches: 4. The chain's CDR3 is CASRPLADYEQYF. The CDR3 DNA reads as TGCGCCAGCAGGCCACTAGCGGACTACGAGCAGTACTTC. The variable domain in full, with the rest retrieved from reference TRBV5-1 and TRBJ2-7, is KAGVTQTPRYLIKTRGQQVTLSCSPISGHRSVSWYQQTPGQGLQFLFEYFSETQRNKGNFPGRFSGRQFSNSRSEMNVSTLELGDSALYLCASRPLADYEQYFGPGTRLTVT.

The gene calls are TRBV5-1 and TRBJ1-1; 7 bases line up with TRBD1. The junction had 12 bases not matched to a gene; V was cut back by 0 bases and J by 1 base. Germline V lookup: CDR1 SGHRS, CDR2 YFSETQ. The CDR3 has 18 residues. The CDR3 DNA sequence: TGCGCCAGCAGCTTGGCCACACAGGGGCTCGAGAAGAACACTGAAGCTTTCTTT. Amino acids: CASSLATQGLEKNTEAFF. The whole variable domain, filled in from reference TRBV5-1 and TRBJ1-1, reads KAGVTQTPRYLIKTRGQQVTLSCSPISGHRSVSWYQQTPGQGLQFLFEYFSETQRNKGNFPGRFSGRQFSNSRSEMNVSTLELGDSALYLCASSLATQGLEKNTEAFFGQGTRLTVV.

This CDR3 reads CASSLGRGQPQHF. The CDR3 region has the DNA TGTGCCAGCAGTTTGGGGAGAGGTCAGCCCCAGCATTTT. This chain joins TRBV27 and TRBJ1-5; the D is unclear. V was shortened by 3 bases and J by 6 bases, with 9 bases between the two germline ends. The CDR3 extends over 13 amino acids. CDR1 and CDR2 (germline): MNHEY, SMNVEV (reference sequence).

The V gene is TRBV13, the J gene TRBJ2-3; the match to TRBD2 covers 7 bases. The trim removed 5 bases at V and 1 base at J, leaving 6 bases unmatched. In germline, CDR1 is PRHDT, CDR2 FYEKMQ (reference sequence). The CDR3 loop spans 15 amino acids. The DNA for the CDR3 is TGTGCCAGCAGCCACCGGGAGGCCCGCACAGATACGCAGTATTTT. It encodes CASSHREARTDTQYF.

The CDR3 nucleotides are TGTGCCATCCGAGGATCAGGGAAGGACTATGGCTACACCTTC. Translating it yields CAIRGSGKDYGYTF. V is TRBV6-5 and J is TRBJ1-2; possibly TRBD1 for D (5 bases). The length of the CDR3 is 14 residues. Germline assignment: CDR1 MNHEY and CDR2 SVGAGI. V was trimmed by 10 bases and J by 3 bases, leaving 18 bases between them.

This clonotype has only a few counts. The CDR3 spells CASSYSYLGGAYNEQFF. CDR3 nucleotide sequence: TGTGCCAGCAGTTACTCTTACCTGGGGGGAGCCTACAATGAGCAGTTCTTC. This chain connects TRBV6-2 or TRBV6-3 to TRBJ2-1, with a possible D match to TRBD2 (6 bases). In germline, CDR1 is MNHEY, CDR2 SVGEGT. The V and J ends lost 0 bases and 2 bases respectively, with 14 bases between them. CDR3 length equals 17 residues.

This clonotype has only a few counts. The chain uses TRBV9 and TRBJ2-1, with D perhaps matching TRBD2 (5 bases). The ends were cut back, 3 bases at V and 2 bases at J, with 12 bases in the middle. The CDR3 is 15 amino acids. Per germline, CDR1 SGDLS and CDR2 YYNGEE. As DNA, the CDR3 is TGTGCCAGCAGCGAGAACTTCGGGGCCTACAATGAGCAGTTCTTC. It translates to CASSENFGAYNEQFF.

This clonotype has a handful of counts. The rearrangement joins TRBV15 to TRBJ2-7, with TRBD2 identical over 7 bases. In germline, CDR1 is LNHNV, CDR2 YYDKDF (reference sequence). The CDR3 is 15 amino acids. V gave up 0 bases and J gave up 6 bases; unmatched junction bases: 8. The CDR3 sequence is CATSRDTVGRGEQYF. In nucleotides, the CDR3 is TGTGCCACCAGCAGAGATACGGTTGGGAGGGGCGAGCAGTACTTC.

The chain combines TRBV5-1 with TRBJ2-1; 9 bases agree with TRBD2. After removal of 3 bases from V and 9 bases from J, the junction contained 4 bases not matched to a gene. This CDR3 has 13 amino acids. In germline, CDR1 is SGHRS, CDR2 YFSETQ. The CDR3 region has the DNA TGCGCCAGCAGCTACAGGACTAGCGCTGAGCAGTTCTTC. Amino acid sequence: CASSYRTSAEQFF.

This clonotype was seen only a few times. J is TRBJ2-7 and V is TRBV29-1; tentatively, D is TRBD1 (5 bases). The CDR3 consists of 11 residues. Germline CDR1 and CDR2: SQVTM and ANQGSEA. V was pared by 6 bases and J by 2 bases, with 8 bases between. CDR3 sequence: CSVQEAYEQYF. The CDR3 region has the DNA TGCAGCGTACAGGAAGCCTACGAGCAGTACTTC.

This chain connects TRBV27 to TRBJ2-1; D unresolved. The CDR3 sequence is 13 residues long. V was clipped by 5 bases and J by 4 bases, with 9 bases between them. Germline V lookup: CDR1 MNHEY, CDR2 SMNVEV (reference sequence). CDR3 region: CASSPTGYNEQFF. The CDR3, as DNA: TGTGCCAGCAGTCCCACCGGATACAATGAGCAGTTCTTC.

This clonotype has just a few counts. This chain uses TRBV4-3 with TRBJ2-3; a weak D match, TRBD2 (5 bases). Per germline, CDR1 LGHNA and CDR2 YSLEER. The ends were cut back, 4 bases at V and 6 bases at J, with 11 bases in the middle. CDR3 size: 13 residues. The CDR3 sequence is CASSPPRADTQYF. The DNA for the CDR3 is TGCGCCAGCAGCCCCCCGAGGGCCGATACGCAGTATTTT.

This clonotype appeared a single time. The V call is TRBV2, the J call TRBJ2-7; 9 bases align to TRBD2. The CDR3 is 16 residues long. CDR1 is SNHLY and CDR2 is FYNNEI in the germline V gene. V was pared by 3 bases and J by 5 bases, with 11 bases of the junction left unmatched. The DNA for the CDR3 is TGTGCCAGCAGTGATTCGGCGGGGGGGCTTCAGGACGAGCAGTACTTC. This sequence encodes CASSDSAGGLQDEQYF. The whole variable domain, remainder taken from reference TRBV2 and TRBJ2-7, is EPEVTQTPSHQVTQMGQEVILRCVPISNHLYFYWYRQILGQKVEFLVSFYNNEISEKSEIFDDQFSVERPDGSNFTLKIRSTKLEDSAMYFCASSDSAGGLQDEQYFGPGTRLTVT.

This clonotype has just a few counts. The V gene is TRBV6-5, the J gene TRBJ2-3; no clear D. Per germline, CDR1 MNHEY and CDR2 SVGAGI. The CDR3 totals 14 residues. V lost 0 bases to trimming and J lost 3 bases, with 7 bases between them. This chain's CDR3 is CASSYSSRTDTQYF. The CDR3, as DNA: TGTGCCAGCAGTTACTCATCCAGGACAGATACGCAGTATTTT.

In its sample, this clonotype was seen a few times. The genes are TRBV5-4 and TRBJ2-7, with a weak D call TRBD2 (6 bases). Trimming took 2 bases from V and 0 from J, leaving 9 bases between them. Germline-derived CDR1 and CDR2 are SGHNT and YYREEE (reference sequence). The CDR3 contains 14 residues. The CDR3 spells CASSFAGGSYEQYF. The CDR3 bases are TGTGCCAGCAGCTTTGCCGGGGGCTCCTACGAGCAGTACTTC.